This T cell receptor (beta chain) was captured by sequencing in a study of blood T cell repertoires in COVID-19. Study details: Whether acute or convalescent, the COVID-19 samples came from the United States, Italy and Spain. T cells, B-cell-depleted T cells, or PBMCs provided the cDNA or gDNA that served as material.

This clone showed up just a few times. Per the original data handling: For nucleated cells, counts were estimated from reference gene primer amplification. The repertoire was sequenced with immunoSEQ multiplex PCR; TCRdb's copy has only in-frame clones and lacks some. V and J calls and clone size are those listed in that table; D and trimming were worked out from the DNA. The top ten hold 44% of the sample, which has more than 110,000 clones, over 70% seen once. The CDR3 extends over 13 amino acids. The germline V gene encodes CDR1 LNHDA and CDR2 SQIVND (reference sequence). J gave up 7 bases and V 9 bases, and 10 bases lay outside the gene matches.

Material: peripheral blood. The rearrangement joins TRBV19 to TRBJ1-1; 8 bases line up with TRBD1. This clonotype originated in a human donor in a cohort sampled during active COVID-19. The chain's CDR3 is CASQGARSYEAFF. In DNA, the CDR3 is TGTGCCAGCCAGGGGGCCCGCTCGTATGAAGCTTTCTTT.